This entry lists 21 T cell receptor beta chains sequenced from one sample in a study of OX40 agonist ivuxolimab in advanced cancers. Method: immunoSEQ multiplex PCR; TCRdb's copy keeps in-frame clones and lacks some. Of some 46,000 clones listed, roughly 87% were seen once; the top ten hold 11% to 15%. Sequences were derived from CD4+ or CD8+ T cells sorted from blood, sampled in a trial of the OX40 agonist ivuxolimab. The origin of the receptors is an adult with an advanced solid tumor such as melanoma, head and neck, liver or kidney cancer.

The J gene is TRBJ2-7, the V gene TRBV19, with 13 bases that match TRBD2. Germline V CDR1 and CDR2: LNHDA, SQIVND (reference sequence). This CDR3 has 14 residues. V dropped 4 bases and J dropped 4; count of bases not matched to a gene: 1. CDR3 protein: CASSRTSGSYEQYF. DNA of the CDR3: TGTGCCAGTAGTAGGACTAGCGGGAGTTACGAGCAGTACTTC.

The genes are TRBV18 and TRBJ2-3, with a possible D match to TRBD1 (6 bases). The V end was cut by 4 bases, the J end by 0 bases, with 17 bases between. There are 17 residues in the CDR3. The V gene's germline CDR1 is KGHSH and CDR2 LQKENI. CDR3 region: CASSQFSGAHSTDTQYF. As DNA, the CDR3 is TGTGCCAGCTCACAGTTCTCAGGGGCCCATAGCACAGATACGCAGTATTTT. The whole variable domain, remainder taken from reference TRBV18 and TRBJ2-3, is NAGVMQNPRHLVRRRGQEARLRCSPMKGHSHVYWYRQLPEEGLKFMVYLQKENIIDESGMPKERFSAEFPKEGPSILRIQQVVRGDSAAYFCASSQFSGAHSTDTQYFGPGTRLTVL.

The chain has TRBV5-4 and TRBJ1-6; 9 nucleotides agree with TRBD1. This CDR3 is built from 15 residues. Germline V gene data show CDR1 as SGHNT and CDR2 as YYREEE (reference sequence). V lost 0 bases to trimming and J lost 7 bases; unmatched junction nucleotides: 2. Written as DNA, the CDR3 is TGTGCCAGCAGCTTGGCGGGACAGGGCAATTCACCCCTCCACTTT. It is translated as CASSLAGQGNSPLHF.

The chain recombines TRBV28 with TRBJ2-2, with D maybe TRBD2 (6 bases). The V gene's germline CDR1 is MDHEN and CDR2 SYDVKM. This CDR3 contains 15 residues. Trimming took off 3 bases at V and 1 base at J, with 9 bases between the two ends. CDR3 in amino acids: CASSFGGENTGELFF. The CDR3, as DNA: TGTGCCAGCAGTTTTGGAGGGGAGAACACCGGGGAGCTGTTTTTT.

This clone was seen a single time. V is TRBV5-4 and J is TRBJ2-2; D call uncertain. Germline CDR1 is SGHNT and CDR2 is YYREEE (reference sequence). This CDR3 comprises 13 residues. Trimming took off 7 bases at V and 6 bases at J, with 13 bases between the two ends. The CDR3: CASRPAAAGELFF. The CDR3 DNA follows: TGTGCCAGCCGTCCCGCGGCCGCCGGGGAGCTGTTTTTT.

J is TRBJ2-3 and V is TRBV13; tentative D call: TRBD2 (7 bases). In germline, CDR1 is PRHDT, CDR2 FYEKMQ (reference sequence). There are 18 residues in the CDR3. V shed 5 bases and J shed 0 bases, with 21 bases lying between them. The CDR3 DNA follows: TGTGCCAGCAGCCCCCAAGGGAGCGGGGACAATAGCACAGATACGCAGTATTTT. It specifies CASSPQGSGDNSTDTQYF.

V is TRBV6-1 and J is TRBJ1-5, with 9 bases fitting TRBD1. V shed 6 bases, J shed 7 bases, and the junction held 7 bases outside the gene matches. Germline CDR1 and CDR2: MNHNS and SASEGT. The CDR3 runs 14 residues. CDR3 in DNA: TGTGCCAGCAGCCCCGGACAGGGGAGGCAGCCCCAGCATTTT. It encodes CASSPGQGRQPQHF.

The genes are TRBV2 and TRBJ2-7; D is perhaps TRBD1 or TRBD2 (8 bases each). This CDR3 contains 15 residues. V gave up 9 bases and J gave up 0 bases, with 18 bases separating them. Germline CDR1 and CDR2: SNHLY and FYNNEI. The CDR3 loop reads CASNGGDRFSYEQYF. DNA of the CDR3: TGTGCCAGTAACGGGGGGGACAGGTTCTCCTACGAGCAGTACTTC.

This chain connects TRBV5-1 to TRBJ1-1; D perhaps matches TRBD1 (5 bases). Germline CDR1 reads SGHRS; CDR2 reads YFSETQ. The CDR3 covers 14 residues. The V and J ends lost 0 bases and 4 bases respectively, with 10 bases between them. CDR3 sequence: CASSLVQEATEAFF. In DNA form, the CDR3 reads TGCGCCAGCAGCTTGGTACAGGAAGCCACTGAAGCTTTCTTT.

J is TRBJ2-2 and V is TRBV9; 10 bases map to TRBD1. Germline lookup yields CDR1 SGDLS and CDR2 YYNGEE. The CDR3 runs 14 residues. V lost 3 bases to trimming and J lost 6 bases; unmatched junction nucleotides: 2. The CDR3 loop reads CASSAGQGAGELFF. In DNA form, the CDR3 reads TGTGCCAGCAGCGCTGGACAGGGGGCCGGGGAGCTGTTTTTT.

V gene TRBV5-4 combines with J gene TRBJ2-2, with 9 bases matching TRBD2. With V trimmed by 0 bases and J by 2 bases, 5 bases remained unmatched. Germline CDR1 is SGHNT and CDR2 is YYREEE (reference sequence). CDR3 length: 17 residues. DNA for the CDR3: TGTGCCAGCAGCTTGGGCGGGAGGGCCATAAACACCGGGGAGCTGTTTTTT. It specifies CASSLGGRAINTGELFF.

The chain recombines TRBV30 with TRBJ2-1, with D possibly being TRBD2 (5 bases). The CDR3 has 14 amino acids. CDR1 and CDR2 (germline): GTSNPN, SVGIG (reference sequence). V shed 0 bases and J shed 8 bases, with 14 bases lying between them. The CDR3: CAWSVGLAIHEQFF. CDR3 DNA sequence: TGTGCCTGGAGTGTAGGATTAGCGATACATGAGCAGTTCTTC.

The V call is TRBV18, the J call TRBJ2-5; D possibly uses TRBD1 or TRBD2 (5 bases each). V lost 6 bases and J lost 4, with 12 bases in between. The V gene's germline CDR1 is KGHSH and CDR2 LQKENI. CDR3 length: 13 residues. In nucleotides, the CDR3 is TGTGCCAGCTCCCCGGGGCAGGGAGAGACCCAGTACTTC. This sequence encodes CASSPGQGETQYF.

The J gene is TRBJ1-5, the V gene TRBV19; the D gene is possibly TRBD1 (6 bases). The length of the CDR3 is 15 residues. Trimming took 4 bases from V and 0 from J, leaving 10 bases between them. From germline, CDR1 is LNHDA and CDR2 SQIVND (reference sequence). CDR3 in amino acids: CASSKGGFSNQPQHF. In DNA form, the CDR3 reads TGTGCCAGTAGTAAGGGGGGGTTTAGCAATCAGCCCCAGCATTTT.

The chain carries TRBV28 and TRBJ1-1; D gene ambiguous. In germline, CDR1 is MDHEN, CDR2 SYDVKM. Trimming took 6 bases from V and 0 from J, leaving 14 bases between them. CDR3 length equals 15 residues. Here the CDR3 reads CASSPGLGMNTEAFF. The CDR3 DNA reads TGTGCCAGCAGCCCAGGTTTGGGGATGAACACTGAAGCTTTCTTT.

The chain carries TRBV4-2 and TRBJ2-4; no definite D call. This CDR3 region has 17 residues. Trimming left V 0 bases short and J 2 bases short, with 14 bases between. Germline lookup yields CDR1 LGHNA and CDR2 YNFKEQ. CDR3 coding DNA: TGTGCCAGCAGCCAAGATCATGCGGTCTCCCCCAAAAACATTCAGTACTTC. Residues: CASSQDHAVSPKNIQYF.

This chain links TRBV4-1 with TRBJ2-7; 10 bases line up with TRBD2. This CDR3 spans 15 amino acids. V shed 4 bases and J 4 bases; nucleotides not matched to a gene: 7. The germline CDR1 and CDR2 sequences are MGHRA and YSYEKL. For the CDR3, the DNA is TGCGCCAGCAGCCCGTCAGCGGGAGGGATATACGAGCAGTACTTC. This codes for CASSPSAGGIYEQYF.

The V call is TRBV5-1, the J call TRBJ2-2, with D possibly being TRBD1 (6 bases). The germline V and J ends were trimmed by 5 bases and 7 bases, with 21 bases remaining between them. CDR3 length equals 16 residues. The germline V gene has CDR1 SGHRS and CDR2 YFSETQ. The DNA for the CDR3 is TGCGCCAGCAGATTTGAAGGGGGAAATTTTGGCGGGGAGCTGTTTTTT. This encodes CASRFEGGNFGGELFF.

This clone was observed a single time. The genes are TRBV4-2 and TRBJ1-1; 7 nucleotides align to TRBD1. From germline, CDR1 is LGHNA and CDR2 YNFKEQ. V shed 0 bases and J 1 base; nucleotides not matched to a gene: 2. The CDR3 covers 15 residues. The CDR3 DNA reads TGTGCCAGCAGCCAAGAACAGGGGTCGAACACTGAAGCTTTCTTT. Translating gives CASSQEQGSNTEAFF.

In this sample, this clone turned up once. The chain carries TRBV14 and TRBJ2-1, with D hard to call. The CDR3 is 15 amino acids. Germline CDR1 SGHDN, CDR2 FVKESK. V lost 1 base and J 5 bases, leaving 12 bases between the germline ends. DNA of the CDR3: TGTGCCAGCAGCCAAGGGCTAGTGGGCGACAATGAGCAGTTCTTC. Translated, it gives CASSQGLVGDNEQFF.

This clone was detected only once. V is TRBV6-6 and J is TRBJ2-7; the D gene is possibly TRBD2 (5 bases). The ends were cut back, 2 bases at V and 6 bases at J, with 14 bases in the middle. Germline V gene sequence: CDR1 MNHNY, CDR2 SVGAGI (reference sequence). The CDR3 consists of 14 residues. The CDR3 loop is CASSYAPRGVEQYF. Here the CDR3 DNA reads TGTGCCAGCAGTTACGCTCCCCGGGGTGTCGAGCAGTACTTC.